This T cell receptor (beta chain) was identified during a study of T cells expressing NK-cell markers. Study background: Eight donors were sequenced, of whom seven were HCMV-seropositive, while the remaining one was HCMV-seronegative.

Regarding the study as a whole: Clones of NKG2C+ T cells that had expanded were of unclear HCMV specificity.

What made the TCR beta cDNA was 5'RACE template switching with UMIs. TCRdb reprocessed the 5' RACE reads; each CDR3 protein has one entry and no DNA is given. The repertoire table contains hundreds of thousands of distinct CDR3 sequences. The CDR3 contains 13 residues. From germline, CDR1 is SGHVS and CDR2 FQNEAQ. For this clonotype: Antigen specificity is unknown.

The chain links TRBV7-8 to TRBJ1-6; TCRdb reports TRBD1, a call that lacks DNA to check it against. Sequencing was performed on blood T cells: a sorted CD56 or NKG2C T cell subset, CD4+ or CD8+ T cells, or bulk PBMC T cells (not recorded which). The receptor was isolated from a man aged 18-69 years in good health. CDR3 in amino acids: CASSRRQGAPLHF.